The rows below give T cell receptor beta chains drawn from one sample of a study of beta chain features in type 1 diabetes. Clones were sequenced by immunoSEQ multiplex PCR, and TCRdb holds only the in-frame ones, with some missing. The repertoire includes 150,000 to 200,000 clones, 7.5% to 9.5% of them detected once, and approximately 2.3% sits in the top ten. The specimen was central memory CD4+ T cells from blood. Source of these receptors: a woman under 30 in good health. Each CDR3 is given with its conserved first and last residue. The D gene is left open where the match is weak. The size of a clone is reported for some rows only, either as once, few or many, or as a class for expanded clones.

clone_size	v_call	d_call	j_call	cdr3_aa	cdr3_nt
.	TRBV9	TRBD2	TRBJ2-7	CASSGVAGGPEEQYF	TGTGCCAGCAGCGGTGTAGCGGGAGGGCCGGAGGAGCAGTACTTC
few	TRBV7-9	TRBD2	TRBJ2-5	CASSLGLAGGDQETQYF	TGTGCCAGCAGCTTAGGACTAGCGGGAGGGGATCAAGAGACCCAGTACTTC
.	TRBV30	TRBD2	TRBJ2-7	CAWTAGSVEQYF	TGTGCCTGGACAGCGGGGTCGGTCGAGCAGTACTTC
few	TRBV6-5	.	TRBJ1-1	CASRAWQNTEAFF	TGTGCCAGCCGTGCTTGGCAGAACACTGAAGCTTTCTTT
.	TRBV4-3	TRBD2	TRBJ2-7	CASSRRLAGFYEQYF	TGCGCCAGCAGCCGACGACTAGCGGGGTTCTACGAGCAGTACTTC
.	TRBV2	.	TRBJ1-5	CASQLLDLQGQPQHF	TGTGCCAGCCAACTGTTGGACCTACAGGGTCAGCCCCAGCATTTT
few	TRBV7-3	.	TRBJ2-7	CASGPGGPRSYEQYF	TGTGCCAGCGGCCCGGGGGGCCCCAGGTCCTACGAGCAGTACTTC
.	TRBV7-8	.	TRBJ1-4	CASSSAAVVRELFF	TGTGCCAGCAGTTCCGCGGCGGTTGTCCGGGAACTGTTTTTT
few	TRBV5-6	TRBD1	TRBJ1-6	CASSWGQGMAPLHF	TGTGCCAGCAGCTGGGGACAGGGGATGGCACCCCTCCACTTT
.	TRBV7-6	TRBD1	TRBJ2-1	CASSPGQGADEQFF	TGTGCCAGCAGCCCAGGACAGGGGGCGGATGAGCAGTTCTTC
.	TRBV11-2	TRBD2	TRBJ2-1	CASSVIAGVGDEQFF	TGTGCCAGCAGCGTGATAGCGGGAGTTGGCGATGAGCAGTTCTTC
.	TRBV5-1	TRBD2	TRBJ2-2	CASSLEGLAGHTGELFF	TGCGCCAGCAGCTTGGAAGGTCTAGCGGGTCACACCGGGGAGCTGTTTTTT
.	TRBV29-1	.	TRBJ1-2	CSVVTAGGGYTF	TGCAGCGTTGTGACGGCCGGGGGTGGCTACACCTTC
few	TRBV28	TRBD1	TRBJ2-3	CASSTGQSSTDTQYF	TGTGCCAGCAGCACGGGACAGTCCAGCACAGATACGCAGTATTTT
few	TRBV7-2	TRBD2	TRBJ2-1	CASSLGGGNEQFF	TGTGCCAGCAGCTTGGGCGGGGGGAATGAGCAGTTCTTC
once	TRBV6-6	.	TRBJ2-3	CASSSSGKGTDTQYF	TGTGCCAGCAGCTCCTCGGGAAAAGGCACAGATACGCAGTATTTT
.	TRBV10-2	.	TRBJ2-7	CASSDLEKGDRIYEQYF	TGCGCCAGCAGTGACTTAGAGAAGGGGGATCGAATTTACGAGCAGTACTTC
few	TRBV2	.	TRBJ1-2	CASTTGGLGYTF	TGTGCCAGCACCACGGGGGGCCTCGGCTACACCTTC
.	TRBV11-3	.	TRBJ2-7	CASSPNLAGSYEQYF	TGTGCCAGCAGCCCTAACTTGGCGGGGTCCTACGAGCAGTACTTC
few	TRBV29-1	.	TRBJ1-3	CSVLSESGNTIYF	TGCAGCGTCTTGTCGGAGTCTGGAAACACCATATATTTT
.	TRBV4-3	TRBD1	TRBJ1-1	CASSRTGVITEAFF	TGCGCCAGCAGTCGAACAGGGGTAATCACTGAAGCTTTCTTT
.	TRBV10-3	.	TRBJ2-7	CASSYSAGPVLYEQYF	TGTGCCAGCAGTTACTCCGCGGGGCCCGTGCTCTACGAGCAGTACTTC
.	TRBV14	.	TRBJ1-4	CASSLSSYGGKLFF	TGTGCCAGCAGCCTAAGCAGCTACGGGGGAAAACTGTTTTTT
.	TRBV2	.	TRBJ1-2	CASSPDTLYGYTF	TGTGCCAGCAGTCCCGACACGCTGTATGGCTACACCTTC
few	TRBV7-2	.	TRBJ2-7	CASSYTLYEQYF	TGTGCCAGCAGCTACACCCTTTACGAGCAGTACTTC
few	TRBV5-6	.	TRBJ2-1	CASSFLNEQFF	TGTGCCAGCAGCTTCCTTAATGAGCAGTTCTTC
many	TRBV30	.	TRBJ1-2	CAWRGDRYGYTF	TGTGCCTGGAGAGGAGACCGCTATGGCTACACCTTC
.	TRBV5-1	.	TRBJ1-2	CASSPVDNYGYTF	TGCGCCAGCAGCCCGGTCGATAACTATGGCTACACCTTC
many	TRBV29-1	TRBD1	TRBJ2-7	CSVRGTGGYEQYF	TGCAGCGTCCGCGGGACAGGGGGCTACGAGCAGTACTTC
few	TRBV5-1	TRBD1	TRBJ1-4	CASSPGQWNEKLFF	TGCGCCAGCAGCCCGGGACAGTGGAATGAAAAACTGTTTTTT
few	TRBV2	TRBD1	TRBJ2-7	CASIFPDDRAYEQYF	TGTGCCAGCATTTTTCCTGATGACAGGGCTTACGAGCAGTACTTC
.	TRBV7-2	TRBD2	TRBJ2-3	CASSPQGRGGSDTQYF	TGTGCCAGCAGCCCCCAGGGGCGGGGGGGCTCAGATACGCAGTATTTT
few	TRBV5-1	.	TRBJ1-2	CASSLDGGARDYGYTF	TGCGCCAGCAGCTTGGATGGGGGGGCCAGGGACTATGGCTACACCTTC
.	TRBV20-1	TRBD1	TRBJ1-1	CSRGANTEAFF	TGCAGCAGGGGGGCGAACACTGAAGCTTTCTTT
.	TRBV30	.	TRBJ2-7	CAWTNNRDFYEQYF	TGTGCCTGGACAAATAACAGGGATTTTTACGAGCAGTACTTC
few	TRBV4-3	.	TRBJ1-1	CASSQGTVLNTEAFF	TGCGCCAGCAGCCAAGGGACAGTATTGAACACTGAAGCTTTCTTT
few	TRBV2	TRBD1	TRBJ1-5	CASGQGYQPQHF	TGTGCCAGCGGACAGGGGTATCAGCCCCAGCATTTT
.	TRBV7-2	.	TRBJ1-2	CASSNGPGRALYGYTF	TGTGCCAGCAGCAATGGACCCGGGAGGGCTCTATATGGCTACACCTTC
few	TRBV14	.	TRBJ2-7	CASSQAGSSSYEQYF	TGTGCCAGCAGCCAAGCGGGTTCCAGCTCCTACGAGCAGTACTTC
few	TRBV30	TRBD1	TRBJ1-6	CATSSGGSNSPLHF	TGTGCCACCTCTTCAGGGGGGAGTAATTCACCCCTCCACTTT
.	TRBV9	.	TRBJ2-1	CASSVGEQQFF	TGTGCCAGCAGCGTAGGGGAGCAGCAGTTCTTC
.	TRBV5-1	.	TRBJ2-5	CASSLDTRETQYF	TGCGCCAGCAGCTTGGATACCCGGGAGACCCAGTACTTC
.	TRBV6-5	TRBD2	TRBJ2-5	CASSDSGGQETQYF	TGTGCCAGCAGCGATAGCGGGGGGCAAGAGACCCAGTACTTC
few	TRBV10-3	TRBD1	TRBJ1-1	CAISDQTGTYSAFF	TGTGCCATCAGTGACCAGACAGGGACCTACTCGGCTTTCTTT
.	TRBV6-1	.	TRBJ1-1	CASSELNRFEAFF	TGTGCCAGCAGTGAACTCAACAGGTTCGAAGCTTTCTTT
few	TRBV5-4	.	TRBJ2-2	CASSLDIGELFF	TGTGCCAGCAGCTTGGATATAGGGGAGCTGTTTTTT
.	TRBV7-7	.	TRBJ2-2	CASTQGSSTGELFF	TGTGCTAGCACCCAGGGTTCGAGCACCGGGGAGCTGTTTTTT
.	TRBV14	TRBD2	TRBJ2-3	CASSRGLAGGSDTQYF	TGTGCCAGCAGCCGAGGACTAGCGGGAGGGTCAGATACGCAGTATTTT
.	TRBV27	TRBD1	TRBJ2-7	CASSLSRRQGHYEQYF	TGTGCCAGCAGTTTATCGAGGAGACAGGGCCACTACGAGCAGTACTTC
.	TRBV7-2	TRBD2	TRBJ2-1	CASSSGRQRYNEQFF	TGTGCCAGCAGCTCCGGGAGGCAGAGATACAATGAGCAGTTCTTC
few	TRBV14	.	TRBJ1-2	CASSQDLNYGYTF	TGTGCCAGCAGCCAAGATCTTAACTATGGCTACACCTTC
few	TRBV2	.	TRBJ2-3	CASGTFTDTQYF	TGTGCCAGCGGGACTTTCACAGATACGCAGTATTTT
.	TRBV13	.	TRBJ2-7	CASSLAGRGEQYF	TGTGCCAGCAGCTTAGCGGGTAGGGGGGAGCAGTACTTC
.	TRBV30	TRBD1	TRBJ2-7	CAWDPTGIGYEQYF	TGTGCCTGGGATCCGACAGGGATAGGCTACGAGCAGTACTTC
few	TRBV6-1	TRBD1	TRBJ1-2	CASSERTGGGYTF	TGTGCCAGCAGTGAAAGGACAGGAGGTGGCTACACCTTC